Each of the 18 T cell receptor beta chains below was sequenced from the same sample in a study of T cell repertoires in cytomegalovirus infection. TCRdb reprocessed the reads via MiXCR and lists one record per CDR3 protein. The table shows 900,000 to 950,000 distinct CDR3 sequences, with around a third occurring only once. Antigens for these TCRs are unknown. The sequenced sample was cultured CD8+ T cells from PBMCs, obtained from culture after CMV antigen stimulation. Receptors were obtained from a human donor in good health (CMV status not recorded). Some clones in this sample may be carry-over from other donors' samples.

There are a few counts of this clonotype. The chain combines TRBV19 with TRBJ1-1; D unclear. The CDR3 spans 14 residues. Germline CDR1 LNHDA, CDR2 SQIVND (reference sequence). Trimming took 3 bases from V and 5 from J, leaving 13 bases between them. The DNA for the CDR3 is TGTGCCAGTAGTATTGAGTCGGGGATAACTGAAGCTTTCTTT. This gives the protein CASSIESGITEAFF. Complete variable domain (other parts from reference TRBV19 and TRBJ1-1): DGGITQSPKYLFRKEGQNVTLSCEQNLNHDAMYWYRQDPGQGLRLIYYSQIVNDFQKGDIAEGYSVSREKKESFPLTVTSAQKNPTAFYLCASSIESGITEAFFGQGTRLTVV.

This chain uses TRBV25-1 with TRBJ1-2; a possible D gene is TRBD1 (5 bases). This CDR3 has 13 amino acids. The V end was cut by 2 bases, the J end by 6 bases, with 10 bases between. Germline V gene lookup returns CDR1 MGHDK and CDR2 SYGVNS. CDR3 nucleotide sequence: TGTGCCAGCAGTGAAGTGACAGTCCATGGCTACACCTTC. Its protein product is CASSEVTVHGYTF.

This rearrangement joins TRBV20-1 to TRBJ1-2; TRBD1 might be the D (5 bases). V dropped 6 bases and J dropped 1 base, with 15 bases sitting between them. This CDR3 contains 14 residues. Looked up from germline, CDR1 is DFQATT and CDR2 is SNEGSKA (reference sequence). The DNA for the CDR3 is TGCAGTGCACCAGGGAGTTTCCTTAACTATGGCTACACCTTC. This codes for CSAPGSFLNYGYTF.

This rearrangement joins TRBV6-2 or TRBV6-3 to TRBJ1-1, with D tentatively TRBD1 (6 bases). The germline V gene encodes CDR1 MNHEY and CDR2 SVGEGT. This CDR3 is 14 amino acids long. Trimming stripped 6 bases from V and 4 bases from J, with 15 bases between. CDR3 in amino acids: CASRYRTGFTEAFF. Here the CDR3 DNA reads TGTGCCAGCAGGTACCGTACAGGGTTCACTGAAGCTTTCTTT.

This clonotype was counted a few times. The chain joins TRBV12-5 to TRBJ1-3; D call uncertain. Per germline, CDR1 LGHNT and CDR2 FRNRAP. V was trimmed by 3 bases and J by 0 bases, leaving 12 bases between them. The CDR3 runs 16 residues. This chain's CDR3 is CASGFQTESSGNTIYF. CDR3 bases: TGTGCTAGTGGTTTCCAGACGGAGAGCTCTGGAAACACCATATATTTT.

This clonotype has a handful of counts. V usage is TRBV7-3 and J usage is TRBJ2-1; D unresolved. Germline loops: CDR1 SGHTA, CDR2 FQGTGA. V was cut by 5 bases and J by 6 bases, with 14 bases left in between. This CDR3 is 14 amino acids long. CDR3 coding DNA: TGTGCCAGCAGCCCTATTGAGCTCCCCAATGAGCAGTTCTTC. Translation gives CASSPIELPNEQFF. Full variable domain (remainder filled in from reference TRBV7-3 and TRBJ2-1): GAGVSQTPSNKVTEKGKYVELRCDPISGHTALYWYRQSLGQGPEFLIYFQGTGAADDSGLPNDRFFAVRPEGSVSTLKIQRTERGDSAVYLCASSPIELPNEQFFGPGTRLTVL.

Ten or more counts support this clonotype. The chain couples TRBV7-6 to TRBJ2-3; 7 bases agree with TRBD2. Germline lookup yields CDR1 SGHVS and CDR2 FNYEAQ. This CDR3 contains 15 residues. Trimming at V came to 4 bases and at J to 6 bases, leaving 10 bases not matched to a gene. Written as DNA, the CDR3 is TGTGCCAGCAGCTCGATACTAGCGCGATCCGATACGCAGTATTTT. Its protein product is CASSSILARSDTQYF.

This clonotype came up a few times. The chain combines TRBV5-6 with TRBJ2-7; the match to TRBD1 covers 7 bases. Germline trimming cut 4 bases from V and 2 bases from J; bases unmatched to any gene: 9. The CDR3 spans 15 residues. CDR1 and CDR2 (germline): SGHDT, YYEEEE. This CDR3 reads CASSMRQGPPYEQYF. In DNA, the CDR3 is TGTGCCAGCAGCATGAGACAGGGACCCCCCTACGAGCAGTACTTC.

The gene calls are TRBV9 and TRBJ2-3; 12 bases are a match to TRBD2. The germline CDR1 and CDR2 sequences are SGDLS and YYNGEE. This CDR3 is 17 amino acids long. Unmatched junction bases numbered 9, after V lost 5 bases and J lost 2 bases. The CDR3 DNA sequence: TGTGCCAGCAGTCGACTAGCGGGGGACCTGTACACAGATACGCAGTATTTT. It codes for CASSRLAGDLYTDTQYF.

This clonotype was counted between two and nine times. This rearrangement joins TRBV6-2 or TRBV6-3 to TRBJ2-7; D is possibly TRBD1 (6 bases). The CDR3 runs to 14 residues. V lost 4 bases to trimming and J lost 2 bases, with 12 bases between them. From germline, CDR1 is MNHEY and CDR2 SVGEGT. CDR3 DNA sequence: TGTGCCAGCAGTTCACAGGACAGTCCCTACGAGCAGTACGTC. Translated: CASSSQDSPYEQYV.

V and J are TRBV29-1 and TRBJ1-2; D gene ambiguous. This CDR3 has 12 residues. Germline V lookup: CDR1 SQVTM, CDR2 ANQGSEA. Between the trimmed V and J ends, which lost 5 bases and 8 bases, there was a span of 15 bases. CDR3 in DNA: TGCAGCGTTAGGGCACGCCGAGGGGGCTACACCTTC. It translates to CSVRARRGGYTF.

The chain recombines TRBV15 with TRBJ2-3; D gene unclear. The CDR3 extends over 15 amino acids. Germline V gives CDR1 LNHNV, CDR2 YYDKDF (reference sequence). Between the trimmed V and J ends, which lost 5 bases and 1 base, there was a span of 13 bases. DNA of the CDR3: TGTGCCACCAGCCTTCCCCCCCCGGGCACAGATACGCAGTATTTT. It codes for CATSLPPPGTDTQYF.

V gene TRBV27 combines with J gene TRBJ2-7; unclear D gene. The germline V and J ends were trimmed by 6 bases and 4 bases, with 16 bases remaining between them. Germline lookup yields CDR1 MNHEY and CDR2 SMNVEV (reference sequence). This CDR3 region has 14 residues. The DNA for the CDR3 is TGTGCCAGCAGCCCTCAGGTGGGCATGTACGAGCAGTACTTC. This encodes CASSPQVGMYEQYF.

The chain employs TRBV27 and TRBJ1-1; maybe TRBD1 (6 bases). CDR1 and CDR2 from the germline V gene are MNHEY and SMNVEV (reference sequence). Trimming removed 7 bases at V and 3 bases at J, with 12 bases between. This CDR3 region has 13 residues. The CDR3 coding sequence is TGTGCCAGCACCAGGGGTTCGGACACTGAAGCTTTCTTT. Its protein product is CASTRGSDTEAFF.

A note on this clonotype: One base away lies a much larger clone, so this may be a sequencing read error. The rearrangement joins TRBV6-6 to TRBJ1-5, with D hard to call. The CDR3 runs 11 residues. The germline CDR1 and CDR2 sequences are MNHNY and SVGAGI (reference sequence). In nucleotides, the CDR3 is TGTGCCAGCAGCTCCAATCAGCCCCAGCAATTT. This encodes CASSSNQPQQF.

The CDR3 loop is CASSEGLAGRETQYF. The CDR3, as DNA: TGTGCCAGCAGTGAAGGGCTAGCGGGGAGGGAGACCCAGTACTTC. The genes are TRBV25-1 and TRBJ2-5, with 9 nucleotides matching TRBD2. V trimming: 2 bases; J trimming: 5 bases; junction bases outside the gene matches: 6. The CDR3 totals 15 residues. Per germline, CDR1 MGHDK and CDR2 SYGVNS.

This chain joins TRBV7-6 and TRBJ1-5; a weak D match, TRBD1 (5 bases). V was trimmed by 2 bases and J by 3 bases, leaving 14 bases between them. The CDR3 totals 16 residues. Germline CDR1 SGHVS, CDR2 FNYEAQ. The CDR3 DNA sequence: TGTGCCAGCAGCTTATTTGGGGGGGATGACAATCAGCCCCAGCATTTT. Encoded protein: CASSLFGGDDNQPQHF.

This clonotype was counted a few times. The CDR3 sequence: CSARDRDRFNEQFF. The CDR3 coding sequence is TGCAGTGCTAGAGATAGGGACAGGTTCAATGAGCAGTTCTTC. The chain has TRBV20-1 and TRBJ2-1; 8 nucleotides line up with TRBD1. The CDR3 totals 14 residues. The trim removed 0 bases at V and 6 bases at J, leaving 4 bases unmatched. Per germline, CDR1 DFQATT and CDR2 SNEGSKA (reference sequence).